This TCR beta chain was captured in a study of blood T cells in healthy people across ages. This clonotype was recorded a few times. The antigen is unknown. A second PCR, run for about 6 to 11 cycles, used a sample-barcoded 5' primer plus a J-beta primer mix. MiXCR was run by TCRdb on the 5' RACE reads, yielding one entry per CDR3 protein. This sample yields roughly 700,000 distinct CDR3 sequences, of which approximately 25% are seen a single time; roughly a tenth belongs to the top ten. Study findings and constraints: It was the long-lived donors that had more naive CD4+ cells and higher diversity than aged donors.

This sample was shared with a second study, whose subject was T cells of mothers and their children.

The sequence was collected from a boy younger than 18 in good health. The sample was blood.

In DNA, the CDR3 is TGTGCCAGTACCGGAGGAGGAGCGGGAATAACTTCCAGCAATGAGCAGTTCTTC. It is translated as CASTGGGAGITSSNEQFF. V gene TRBV7-6 combines with J gene TRBJ2-1; 7 bases are shared with TRBD2. V lost 9 bases to trimming and J lost 6 bases; unmatched junction nucleotides: 23. Per the germline V gene, CDR1 is SGHVS and CDR2 is FNYEAQ. The CDR3 runs to 18 residues.